This record concerns one TCR beta chain sequence. The antigen is not known. The data belong to a study of blood T cells in healthy people across ages. The authors ran a second PCR of 7 to 11 cycles using a sample-barcoded 5' primer and a J-beta primer mix. Using its own MiXCR run on the 5' RACE reads, TCRdb lists one record per CDR3 protein. The sample contains about 720,000 distinct CDR3 sequences, roughly 25% of which appear only once. Study-level points and caveats: Versus aged donors, long-lived donors had higher diversity and more naive CD4+ cells.

These data are also associated with another study on T cells of mothers and their children. This second report adds: Compared with unrelated pairs, related mother-child pairs had slightly higher, non-significant overlap.

Sequencing used blood. The TCR sequence derives from a boy younger than 18 in good health.

CDR3 coding DNA: TGCAGCGATCTGGCCCCCAGCCGCAATGAGCAGTTCTTC. It encodes CSDLAPSRNEQFF. V and J are TRBV29-1 and TRBJ2-1; no firm D call. This CDR3 spans 13 amino acids. Germline V gene data show CDR1 as SQVTM and CDR2 as ANQGSEA. V was clipped by 7 bases and J by 6 bases, with 16 bases between them.